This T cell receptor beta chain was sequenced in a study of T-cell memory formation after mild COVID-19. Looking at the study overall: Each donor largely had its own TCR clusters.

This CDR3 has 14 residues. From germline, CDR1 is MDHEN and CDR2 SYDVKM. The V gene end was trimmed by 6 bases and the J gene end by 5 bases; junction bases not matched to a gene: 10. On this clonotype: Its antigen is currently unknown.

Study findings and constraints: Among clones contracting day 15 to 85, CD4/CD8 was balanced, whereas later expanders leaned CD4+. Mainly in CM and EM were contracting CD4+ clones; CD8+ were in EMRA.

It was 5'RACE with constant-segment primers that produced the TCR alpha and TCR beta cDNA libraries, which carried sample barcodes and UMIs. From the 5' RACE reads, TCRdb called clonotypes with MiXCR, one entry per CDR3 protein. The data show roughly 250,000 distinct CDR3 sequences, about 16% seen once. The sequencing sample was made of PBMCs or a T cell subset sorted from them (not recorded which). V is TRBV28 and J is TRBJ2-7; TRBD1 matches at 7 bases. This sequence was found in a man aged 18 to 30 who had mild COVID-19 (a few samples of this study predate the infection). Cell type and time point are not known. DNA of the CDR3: TGTGCCAGCAGCTCTAACAGGGGATGGGACGAGCAGTACGTC. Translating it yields CASSSNRGWDEQYV.